The clone carrying this T cell receptor beta chain came up once. Its antigen remains unknown. This specimen comes from a study of T cell responses to AZD1222 COVID-19 vaccine. Findings of the study overall: CD4 TCRs covered the whole spike, strongest at regions 160-218 and 743-854.

The CDR3 spans 14 residues. Trimming stripped 0 bases from V and 6 bases from J, with 11 bases between. Per the germline V gene, CDR1 is MNHEY and CDR2 is SVGAGI. Using immunoSEQ multiplex PCR, the repertoire was profiled, and TCRdb retains in-frame clones only, with some absent. The sample has around 110,000 clones; under 95% are singletons. The chain uses TRBV6-5 and TRBJ1-1; maybe TRBD1 (5 bases). This specimen consisted of peripheral blood, obtained on day 0 of AZD1222 vaccination. This clonotype was sampled from an adult in good health. The CDR3 bases are TGTGCCAGCAGTTACTCGAGAGGGGTGGCTGAAGCTTTCTTT. Translating it yields CASSYSRGVAEAFF.